Below are 25 T cell receptor beta chains sequenced from a single sample in a study of T cells expressing NK-cell markers. TCRdb reprocessed the 5' RACE reads, with one entry per CDR3 protein and no DNA. The sample table includes about 550,000 distinct CDR3 sequences. Sequencing used blood T cells: a sorted CD56 or NKG2C T cell subset, CD4+ or CD8+ T cells, or bulk PBMC T cells (not recorded which). All receptors come from a man aged 18-30 years in good health.

This chain links TRBV12-3 or TRBV12-4 with TRBJ1-5; TCRdb calls TRBD1, which cannot be checked without DNA. The CDR3 has 16 residues. CDR3 sequence: CASSPHPGEGNQPQHF.

The chain uses TRBV7-8 and TRBJ2-3; the TRBD1 assignment by TCRdb is unverifiable without DNA. Germline CDR1 SGHVS, CDR2 FQNEAQ. This CDR3 comprises 16 residues. CDR3: CASSSLSQGAGTGLYF.

The chain couples TRBV7-9 to TRBJ2-3. The CDR3 consists of 15 residues. The germline V gene has CDR1 SEHNR and CDR2 FQNEAQ (reference sequence). CDR3 sequence: CASRPSGTSTDTQYF.

The rearrangement links TRBV7-9 to TRBJ2-7; the D call of TRBD2 rests on TCRdb alone, since no DNA is present to check it. CDR1 is SEHNR, CDR2 FQNEAQ, per germline (reference sequence). The CDR3 is 14 residues long. The CDR3 here is CASSSRLALPEQYF.

The chain links TRBV4-3 to TRBJ2-2. The CDR3 consists of 16 residues. CDR1 and CDR2 (germline): LGHNA, YSLEER. CDR3 protein: CASSQMALSNTGELFF.

The chain has TRBV12-3 or TRBV12-4 and TRBJ1-4. The CDR3 extends over 13 amino acids. The CDR3 reads CASKADPNEKLFF.

The genes are TRBV29-1 and TRBJ2-3; lacking DNA, the TRBD2 call made by TCRdb goes unchecked. CDR3 length: 13 amino acids. Germline CDR1 is SQVTM and CDR2 is ANQGSEA. The CDR3 is CSCKGGRGDTQYF.

The chain recombines TRBV15 with TRBJ2-3; TCRdb's assignment of TRBD2 cannot be checked, as there is no DNA. The CDR3 extends over 16 amino acids. CDR1 is LNHNV, CDR2 YYDKDF, per germline (reference sequence). The CDR3 protein is CATSAALPSVPDTQYF.

The V gene is TRBV29-1, the J gene TRBJ2-7; lacking DNA, the TRBD1 call made by TCRdb goes unchecked. CDR1 and CDR2 from the germline V gene are SQVTM and ANQGSEA. CDR3 length: 15 amino acids. The CDR3 sequence: CSVETTGTLTYEQYF.

This chain links TRBV6-2 or TRBV6-3 with TRBJ2-2. The germline V gene encodes CDR1 MNHEY and CDR2 SVGEGT. The length of the CDR3 is 12 residues. The chain's CDR3 is CASRRGTGELFF.

The rearrangement joins TRBV9 to TRBJ2-5; TCRdb lists TRBD1, though no DNA is available to test this call. The CDR3 contains 14 residues. Germline V lookup: CDR1 SGDLS, CDR2 YYNGEE. The CDR3 loop reads CASATTGLGETQYF. The variable domain in full, completed from reference TRBV9 and TRBJ2-5, reads DSGVTQTPKHLITATGQRVTLRCSPRSGDLSVYWYQQSLDQGLQFLIQYYNGEERAKGNILERFSAQQFPDLHSELNLSSLELGDSALYFCASATTGLGETQYFGPGTRLLVL.

The gene calls are TRBV9 and TRBJ2-3; TCRdb's D gene call, TRBD2, goes unchecked for lack of DNA. Germline V gene data show CDR1 as SGDLS and CDR2 as YYNGEE. CDR3 length: 15 amino acids. The CDR3 protein is CASSGLAGGPGTQYF. Full variable domain (remainder filled in from reference TRBV9 and TRBJ2-3): DSGVTQTPKHLITATGQRVTLRCSPRSGDLSVYWYQQSLDQGLQFLIQYYNGEERAKGNILERFSAQQFPDLHSELNLSSLELGDSALYFCASSGLAGGPGTQYFGPGTRLTVL.

The chain joins TRBV4-3 to TRBJ2-5; TCRdb's D gene call, TRBD1, goes unchecked for lack of DNA. CDR3 size: 15 residues. The germline V gene encodes CDR1 LGHNA and CDR2 YSLEER. The CDR3 reads CASSQEPTGGETQYF.

The genes are TRBV4-1 and TRBJ1-5; as DNA is missing, the TRBD1 call by TCRdb cannot be tested. CDR3 size: 16 residues. Germline V lookup: CDR1 MGHRA, CDR2 YSYEKL. CDR3 residues: CASSQVPGQGDQPQHF.

The chain's CDR3 is CSAGTGSGYEQYF. V and J are TRBV29-1 and TRBJ2-7; TCRdb's D gene call, TRBD1, goes unchecked for lack of DNA. Germline V lookup: CDR1 SQVTM, CDR2 ANQGSEA. This CDR3 spans 13 amino acids.

The chain joins TRBV12-3 or TRBV12-4 to TRBJ2-5; checking the TCRdb D call of TRBD1 is not possible without DNA. The CDR3 has 18 amino acids. CDR3 loop: CASSLTSPGPRYQETQYF.

V usage is TRBV12-3 or TRBV12-4 and J usage is TRBJ2-2; TCRdb's D gene call, TRBD2, goes unchecked for lack of DNA. The CDR3 is 12 amino acids. The CDR3 here is CASAGNTGELFF.

The chain uses TRBV5-1 and TRBJ1-1. This CDR3 has 19 amino acids. Germline V CDR1 and CDR2: SGHRS, YFSETQ. Here the CDR3 reads CASSLTTGKKLGRDTEAFF. Full variable domain (missing parts from reference TRBV5-1 and TRBJ1-1): KAGVTQTPRYLIKTRGQQVTLSCSPISGHRSVSWYQQTPGQGLQFLFEYFSETQRNKGNFPGRFSGRQFSNSRSEMNVSTLELGDSALYLCASSLTTGKKLGRDTEAFFGQGTRLTVV.

The rearrangement joins TRBV27 to TRBJ1-6. Germline values: CDR1 MNHEY, CDR2 SMNVEV (reference sequence). The length of the CDR3 is 16 residues. CDR3 protein: CASSLYRLCECSPLHF.

V gene TRBV14 combines with J gene TRBJ2-3; TCRdb proposes TRBD2, but this gene call is untestable without DNA. The CDR3 totals 14 residues. Germline loops: CDR1 SGHDN, CDR2 FVKESK. The CDR3: CASSPSMALDTQYF.

V usage is TRBV4-1 and J usage is TRBJ2-1; the D call of TRBD1 rests on TCRdb alone, since no DNA is present to check it. From germline, CDR1 is MGHRA and CDR2 YSYEKL. The CDR3 consists of 14 residues. The CDR3 loop reads CASSHDWTTNEQFF.

This sequence joins TRBV7-2 and TRBJ2-3; the D gene TCRdb calls, TRBD2, cannot be checked with no DNA. This CDR3 has 17 residues. Germline CDR1 and CDR2: SGHTA and FQGNSA. CDR3 sequence: CASSLGLGTTSTDTQYF.

The chain combines TRBV6-1 with TRBJ2-1; TCRdb lists TRBD2, though no DNA is available to test this call. From germline, CDR1 is MNHNS and CDR2 SASEGT. The length of the CDR3 is 15 residues. This chain's CDR3 is CASGKGLAGHNEQFF.

The V call is TRBV5-1, the J call TRBJ2-5. CDR3 length equals 14 residues. Germline values: CDR1 SGHRS, CDR2 YFSETQ. The CDR3 protein is CASSLLHVQETQYF.

The genes are TRBV18 and TRBJ2-4. This CDR3 has 13 amino acids. The V gene's germline CDR1 is KGHSH and CDR2 LQKENI. The CDR3 region is CASSPPSQNIQYF.